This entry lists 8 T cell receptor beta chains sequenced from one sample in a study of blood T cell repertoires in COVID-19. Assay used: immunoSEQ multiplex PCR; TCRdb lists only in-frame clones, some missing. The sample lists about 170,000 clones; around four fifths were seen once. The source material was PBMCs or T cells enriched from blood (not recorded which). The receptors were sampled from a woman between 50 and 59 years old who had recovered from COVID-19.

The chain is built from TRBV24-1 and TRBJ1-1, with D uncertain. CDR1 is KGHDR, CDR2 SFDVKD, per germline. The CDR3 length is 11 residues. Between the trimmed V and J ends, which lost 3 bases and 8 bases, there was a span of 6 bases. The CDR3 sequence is CATSDAREAFF. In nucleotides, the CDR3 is TGTGCCACCAGTGATGCCCGGGAAGCTTTCTTT.

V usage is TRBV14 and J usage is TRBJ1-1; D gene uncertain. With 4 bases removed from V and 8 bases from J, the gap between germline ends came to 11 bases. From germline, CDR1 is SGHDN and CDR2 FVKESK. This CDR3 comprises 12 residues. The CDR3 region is CASSRNRYEAFF. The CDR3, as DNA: TGTGCCAGCAGCCGAAACCGGTACGAAGCTTTCTTT.

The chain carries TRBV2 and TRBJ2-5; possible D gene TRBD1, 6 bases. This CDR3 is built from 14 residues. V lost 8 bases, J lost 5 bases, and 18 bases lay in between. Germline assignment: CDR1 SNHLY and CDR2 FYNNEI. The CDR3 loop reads CASGGNRVGETQYF. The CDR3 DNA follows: TGTGCCAGCGGGGGAAACAGGGTGGGGGAGACCCAGTACTTC.

The CDR3 loop reads CASSLGGAEAFF. The CDR3 region has the DNA TGTGCCAGTTCCCTTGGAGGGGCTGAAGCTTTCTTT. The chain combines TRBV19 with TRBJ1-1; tentatively, D is TRBD1 (5 bases). The V gene lost 8 bases and the J gene lost 6 bases, with 13 bases spanning the gap. Germline V gene data show CDR1 as LNHDA and CDR2 as SQIVND (reference sequence). CDR3 length equals 12 residues.

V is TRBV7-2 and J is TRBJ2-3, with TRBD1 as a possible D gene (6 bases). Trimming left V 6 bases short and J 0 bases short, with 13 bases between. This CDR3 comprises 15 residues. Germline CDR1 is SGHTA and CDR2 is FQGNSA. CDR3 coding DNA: TGTGCCAGCAGACGGGCAGGGACAAGCACAGATACGCAGTATTTT. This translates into CASRRAGTSTDTQYF.

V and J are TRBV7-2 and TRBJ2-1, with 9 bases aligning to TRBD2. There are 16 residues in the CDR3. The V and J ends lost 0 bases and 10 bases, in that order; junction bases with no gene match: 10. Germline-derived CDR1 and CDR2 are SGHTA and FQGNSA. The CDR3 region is CASSLAGAGGPREQFF. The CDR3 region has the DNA TGTGCCAGCAGCTTAGCGGGGGCGGGAGGGCCCCGGGAGCAGTTCTTC.

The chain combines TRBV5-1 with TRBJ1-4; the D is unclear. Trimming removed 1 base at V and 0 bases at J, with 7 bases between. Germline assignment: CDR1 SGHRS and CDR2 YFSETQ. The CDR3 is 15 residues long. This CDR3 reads CASSLSGSTNEKLFF. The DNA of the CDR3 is TGCGCCAGCAGCTTGTCGGGTTCAACTAATGAAAAACTGTTTTTT.

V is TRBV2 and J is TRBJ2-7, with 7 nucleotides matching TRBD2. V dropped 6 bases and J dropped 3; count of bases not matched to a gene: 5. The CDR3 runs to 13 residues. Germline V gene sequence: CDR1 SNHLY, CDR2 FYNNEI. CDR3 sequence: CASSDGLGYEQYV. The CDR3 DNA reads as TGTGCCAGCAGCGATGGACTAGGCTACGAGCAGTACGTC.